The following is a T cell receptor (beta chain) sequence with its context. Naive CD4+ cells were CD45RA-selected; the remaining cells were memory. CDR3 size: 13 residues. In germline, CDR1 is LNHDA, CDR2 SQIVND (reference sequence). Trimming removed 7 bases from V and 0 bases from J; junction bases left unmatched: 2. Authors' data handling: Filtering differed because ImmunoSEQ produced junction-only sequences that carried no quality scores. This table comes from immunoSEQ multiplex PCR, and its TCRdb copy is limited to in-frame clones, with some not included. V, J and clone size are taken as reported in that table, and D and trimming were inferred from the DNA itself. The sample consists of roughly 2,300,000 clones, about 90% of them appearing once. This record comes from a study of shared clonotypes between healthy human individuals.

The chain has TRBV19 and TRBJ2-7, with 8 bases identical to TRBD1. Sequenced sample: naive CD4+ T cells from PBMCs. Documented subset: CD45RA+ positively selected. The sequence was collected from a young man in good health. Some clones in this sample may be carry-over from other donors' samples. The CDR3 bases are TGTGCCAGTACGGACAGGGCCTCCTACGAGCAGTACTTC. This encodes CASTDRASYEQYF.